The next 22 T cell receptor beta chains were all read from a single sample in a study of blood T cell repertoires in COVID-19. The table came from immunoSEQ multiplex PCR; TCRdb's copy has only in-frame clones and leaves some out. The sample consists of roughly 100,000 clones, approximately 90% of them appearing once. The source material was peripheral blood. These receptor sequences come from a man in his fifties in a cohort sampled during active COVID-19.

This clone showed up just a few times. DNA for the CDR3: TGTGCCAGCAGCTTATCGCCCGACGGGTGGGAGCCCCAGCATTTT. It is translated as CASSLSPDGWEPQHF. This rearrangement joins TRBV11-2 to TRBJ1-5; no reliable D call. The CDR3 is made up of 15 amino acids. Per germline, CDR1 SGHAT and CDR2 FQNNGV. Trimming removed 2 bases at V and 8 bases at J, with 16 bases between.

This rearrangement joins TRBV10-2 to TRBJ1-1; D call uncertain. The CDR3 consists of 13 residues. Deletions cut 1 base from V and 4 bases from J, with 7 bases between. Germline V lookup: CDR1 WSHSY, CDR2 SAAADI. CDR3 in DNA: TGCGCCAGCAGTGAGTGGGAGGCCACTGAAGCTTTCTTT. It yields the protein CASSEWEATEAFF.

The chain is built from TRBV5-7 and TRBJ1-1; D gene uncertain. TRBV5-7 is marked as an open reading frame, function uncertain. The CDR3 totals 13 residues. V dropped 4 bases and J dropped 4 bases, with 11 bases sitting between them. The chain's CDR3 is CASSDYEVTEAFF. Written as DNA, the CDR3 is TGTGCCAGCAGCGATTACGAGGTCACTGAAGCTTTCTTT.

V usage is TRBV28 and J usage is TRBJ2-2; maybe TRBD2 (7 bases). V gave up 4 bases and J gave up 3 bases, with 15 bases separating them. CDR1 and CDR2 (germline): MDHEN, SYDVKM. The CDR3 runs 16 residues. CDR3 nucleotides: TGTGCCAGCAGTTATATCGGGGGGCAATACACCGGGGAGCTGTTTTTT. It encodes CASSYIGGQYTGELFF.

This sequence joins TRBV5-8 and TRBJ1-2; D call uncertain. The CDR3 is made up of 18 amino acids. Trimming shortened V by 0 bases and J by 0 bases, and 18 bases separated the two germline ends. Germline CDR1 reads SGHTS; CDR2 reads YDEGEE. CDR3 DNA sequence: TGTGCCAGCAGCTTGGCTTCTCCAGGACTCAAAGCTAACTATGGCTACACCTTC. The encoded protein is CASSLASPGLKANYGYTF.

This chain links TRBV6-6 with TRBJ2-3, with TRBD1 identical over 7 bases. The J segment lost 2 bases and the V segment lost 6 bases, leaving 8 bases of the junction unmatched. The CDR3 consists of 15 residues. Germline-derived CDR1 and CDR2 are MNHNY and SVGAGI (reference sequence). CDR3 loop: CASRDRTGPTDTQYF. The CDR3 bases are TGTGCCAGCAGGGACCGGACAGGACCCACAGATACGCAGTATTTT.

This clone appeared a single time. This rearrangement joins TRBV7-9 to TRBJ2-2; D is possibly TRBD2 (6 bases). The ends were cut back, 0 bases at V and 5 bases at J, with 10 bases in the middle. The CDR3 runs 15 residues. In germline, CDR1 is SEHNR, CDR2 FQNEAQ (reference sequence). The CDR3 loop reads CASSLAAGRTGELFF. DNA for the CDR3: TGTGCCAGCAGCTTAGCGGCAGGGAGGACCGGGGAGCTGTTTTTT.

The chain employs TRBV7-2 and TRBJ2-2; unclear D gene. Trimming took off 5 bases at V and 6 bases at J, with 13 bases between the two ends. The CDR3 runs 14 residues. Germline V gene lookup returns CDR1 SGHTA and CDR2 FQGNSA. In DNA, the CDR3 is TGTGCCAGCAGCCTTTCTGCGTCACCCGGGGAGCTGTTTTTT. Protein sequence: CASSLSASPGELFF. Supplemented by reference TRBV7-2 and TRBJ2-2, the full variable domain reads GAGVSQSPSNKVTEKGKDVELRCDPISGHTALYWYRQSLGQGLEFLIYFQGNSAPDKSGLPSDRFSAERTGGSVSTLTIQRTQQEDSAVYLCASSLSASPGELFFGEGSRLTVL.

The chain recombines TRBV9 with TRBJ2-2, with 7 nucleotides matching TRBD1. This CDR3 has 14 amino acids. The V gene end was trimmed by 3 bases and the J gene end by 6 bases; junction bases not matched to a gene: 5. CDR1 and CDR2 (germline): SGDLS, YYNGEE. CDR3 in DNA: TGTGCCAGCAGCGCGACAGGGACGGCCGGGGAGCTGTTTTTT. Amino acid sequence: CASSATGTAGELFF.

The J gene is TRBJ2-1, the V gene TRBV7-8, with 8 nucleotides matching TRBD1. The CDR3 spans 15 residues. The germline gives CDR1 SGHVS, CDR2 FQNEAQ. V lost 7 bases, J lost 0 bases, and 5 bases stayed unmatched. CDR3 nucleotides: TGTGCCAGCACCCTTACAGGGGGCTCCTACAATGAGCAGTTCTTC. Its protein product is CASTLTGGSYNEQFF.

The genes are TRBV7-2 and TRBJ1-1; maybe TRBD1 (6 bases). CDR3 size: 15 residues. Germline V gives CDR1 SGHTA, CDR2 FQGNSA. V was shortened by 6 bases and J by 0 bases, with 14 bases between the two germline ends. CDR3 amino acids: CASSYLGQMNTEAFF. In nucleotides, the CDR3 is TGTGCCAGCAGTTACCTTGGACAGATGAACACTGAAGCTTTCTTT.

This clone appeared once. Here the CDR3 DNA reads TGTGCCAGCAGCTCCGGTTGGGGGGGGGCAGATACGCAGTATTTT. Protein product: CASSSGWGGADTQYF. The chain recombines TRBV11-3 with TRBJ2-3, with 7 bases lining up with TRBD2. The junction had 8 bases not matched to a gene; V was cut back by 4 bases and J by 4 bases. Germline lookup yields CDR1 SGHNT and CDR2 YENEEA. The CDR3 extends over 15 amino acids.

V is TRBV6-5 and J is TRBJ2-2, with 10 bases lining up with TRBD2. V shed 10 bases, J shed 2 bases, and the junction held 7 bases outside the gene matches. Germline assignment: CDR1 MNHEY and CDR2 SVGAGI. The CDR3 spans 15 residues. The CDR3 sequence is CATRASGGNTGELFF. The CDR3 region has the DNA TGTGCCACTCGGGCTAGCGGGGGCAACACCGGGGAGCTGTTTTTT.

This clone was observed a handful of times. The chain couples TRBV2 to TRBJ1-5; D not resolved. Deletions cut 8 bases from V and 0 bases from J, with 5 bases between. The CDR3 spans 12 residues. From germline, CDR1 is SNHLY and CDR2 FYNNEI. The CDR3 coding sequence is TGTGCCAGCCGGGATAGCAATCAGCCCCAGCATTTT. This sequence encodes CASRDSNQPQHF.

The gene calls are TRBV11-2 and TRBJ2-3; D possibly corresponds to TRBD1 (6 bases). CDR1 is SGHAT, CDR2 FQNNGV, per germline. The length of the CDR3 is 17 residues. V lost 1 base and J lost 3, with 17 bases in between. CDR3 DNA: TGTGCCAGCAGCTTAGTTCCAGGTGGGGGCAGAACAGATACGCAGTATTTT. Amino acids: CASSLVPGGGRTDTQYF.

This chain uses TRBV25-1 with TRBJ1-2; 7 nucleotides agree with TRBD1. Germline trimming cut 6 bases from V and 1 base from J; bases unmatched to any gene: 14. In germline, CDR1 is MGHDK, CDR2 SYGVNS. The CDR3 has 17 amino acids. CDR3 residues: CASSTSGGIVVNYGYTF. The CDR3, as DNA: TGTGCCAGCAGCACCTCAGGGGGGATCGTTGTTAACTATGGCTACACCTTC.

The V call is TRBV6-1, the J call TRBJ1-5; D is perhaps TRBD1 (5 bases). V lost 0 bases and J lost 6, with 15 bases in between. Looked up from germline, CDR1 is MNHNS and CDR2 is SASEGT. There are 16 residues in the CDR3. CDR3 sequence: CASSEALAGVGQPQHF. The CDR3 DNA sequence: TGTGCCAGCAGTGAAGCGCTGGCGGGGGTCGGTCAGCCCCAGCATTTT.

This clone was recorded only once. The chain joins TRBV5-1 to TRBJ1-4; D possibly corresponds to TRBD1 (5 bases). The V end lost 2 bases, the J end lost 8 bases, and 10 bases lay between the germline ends. The CDR3 is 13 amino acids. The V gene's germline CDR1 is SGHRS and CDR2 YFSETQ. DNA of the CDR3: TGCGCCAGCAGCTTCCAGGGTCCGGAAAAACTGTTTTTT. It codes for CASSFQGPEKLFF.

The chain uses TRBV12-5 and TRBJ1-1; TRBD1 is a possible D gene (5 bases). Trimming took 5 bases from V and 5 from J, leaving 12 bases between them. CDR1 LGHNT and CDR2 FRNRAP come from the germline V gene. The CDR3 consists of 13 residues. CDR3 protein: CASGLGQKTEAFF. For the CDR3, the DNA is TGTGCTAGTGGTCTGGGGCAGAAAACTGAAGCTTTCTTT.

In this sample, this clone turned up a few times. The V gene is TRBV24-1, the J gene TRBJ2-2, with 7 bases aligning to TRBD1. Germline CDR1 and CDR2: KGHDR and SFDVKD. The CDR3 loop spans 17 amino acids. Germline trimming cut 7 bases from V and 2 bases from J; bases unmatched to any gene: 12. CDR3 loop: CATSPQGSSFNTGELFF. DNA for the CDR3: TGTGCCACCAGCCCACAGGGGTCCTCCTTTAACACCGGGGAGCTGTTTTTT.

The V and J genes are TRBV16 and TRBJ1-6; 9 nucleotides agree with TRBD1. The CDR3 loop spans 16 amino acids. Per the germline V gene, CDR1 is KGHSY and CDR2 is FQNENV. Trimming cost V 1 base and J 6 bases; bases outside gene matches: 4. The CDR3 DNA is TGTGCCAGCAGCCAATTCCGGGACAGGGCTAATTCACCCCTCCACTTT. Translating it yields CASSQFRDRANSPLHF.

The chain employs TRBV19 and TRBJ1-2; D remains unclear. The CDR3 is 14 amino acids. The ends were cut back, 6 bases at V and 4 bases at J, with 15 bases in the middle. Germline V gives CDR1 LNHDA, CDR2 SQIVND (reference sequence). As DNA, the CDR3 is TGTGCCAGTAGCGAGGGAGAGGCGGGCTATGGCTACACCTTC. Its protein product is CASSEGEAGYGYTF.